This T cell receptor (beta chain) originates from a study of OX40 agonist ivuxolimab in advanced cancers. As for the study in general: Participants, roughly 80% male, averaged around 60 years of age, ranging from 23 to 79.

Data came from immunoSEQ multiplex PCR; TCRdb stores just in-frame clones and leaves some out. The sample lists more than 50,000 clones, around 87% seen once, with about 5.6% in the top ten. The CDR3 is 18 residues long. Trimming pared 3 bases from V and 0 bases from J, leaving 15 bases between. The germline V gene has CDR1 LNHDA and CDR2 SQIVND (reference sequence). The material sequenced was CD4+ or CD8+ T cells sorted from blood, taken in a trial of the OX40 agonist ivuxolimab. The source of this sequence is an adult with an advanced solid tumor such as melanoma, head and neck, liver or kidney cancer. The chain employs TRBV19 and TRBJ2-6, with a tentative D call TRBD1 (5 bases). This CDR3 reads CASSIRRQGSSGANVLTF. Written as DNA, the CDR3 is TGTGCCAGTAGTATTCGTCGCCAGGGCTCCTCTGGGGCCAACGTCCTGACTTTC.